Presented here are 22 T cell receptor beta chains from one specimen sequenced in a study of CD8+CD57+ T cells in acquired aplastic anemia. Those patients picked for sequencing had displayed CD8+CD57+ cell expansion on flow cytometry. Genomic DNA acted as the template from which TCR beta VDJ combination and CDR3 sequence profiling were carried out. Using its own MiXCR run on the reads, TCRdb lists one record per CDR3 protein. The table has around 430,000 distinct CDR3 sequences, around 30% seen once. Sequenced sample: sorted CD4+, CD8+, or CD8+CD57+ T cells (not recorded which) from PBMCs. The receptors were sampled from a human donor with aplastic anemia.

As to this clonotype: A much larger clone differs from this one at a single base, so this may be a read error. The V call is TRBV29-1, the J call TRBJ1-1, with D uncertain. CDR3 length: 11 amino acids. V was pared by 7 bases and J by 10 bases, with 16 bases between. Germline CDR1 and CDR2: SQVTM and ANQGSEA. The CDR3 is CSARIDLGAFF. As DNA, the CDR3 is TGCAGCGCCCGGATAGACCTTGGAGCTTTCTTT.

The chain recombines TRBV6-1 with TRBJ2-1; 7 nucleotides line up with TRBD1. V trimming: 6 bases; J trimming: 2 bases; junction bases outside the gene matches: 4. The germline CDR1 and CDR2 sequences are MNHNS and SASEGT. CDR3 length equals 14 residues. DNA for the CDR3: TGTGCCAGCAGGACAGGGCTCGCCTACAATGAGCAGTTCTTC. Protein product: CASRTGLAYNEQFF.

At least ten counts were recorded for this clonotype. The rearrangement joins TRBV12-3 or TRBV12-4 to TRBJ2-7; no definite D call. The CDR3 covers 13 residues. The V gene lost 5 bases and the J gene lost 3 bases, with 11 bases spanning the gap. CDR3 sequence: CASSPRMVYEQYF. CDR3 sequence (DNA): TGTGCCAGCAGTCCCAGGATGGTCTACGAGCAGTACTTC.

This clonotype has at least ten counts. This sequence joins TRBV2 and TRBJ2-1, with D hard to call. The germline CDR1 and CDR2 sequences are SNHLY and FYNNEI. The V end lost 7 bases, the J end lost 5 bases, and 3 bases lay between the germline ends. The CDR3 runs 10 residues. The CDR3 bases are TGTGCCAGCAAGGACAATGAGCAGTTCTTC. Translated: CASKDNEQFF.

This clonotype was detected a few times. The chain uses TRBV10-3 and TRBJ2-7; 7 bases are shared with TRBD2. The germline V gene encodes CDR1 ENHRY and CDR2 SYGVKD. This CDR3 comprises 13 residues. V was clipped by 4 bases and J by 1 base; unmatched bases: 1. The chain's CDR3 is CAISGTSSYEQYF. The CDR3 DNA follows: TGTGCCATCAGTGGGACTAGTTCCTACGAGCAGTACTTC.

The CDR3 region is CASSPTGLAGDPYEQYF. For the CDR3, the DNA is TGTGCCAGCAGTCCCACCGGACTAGCGGGAGACCCCTACGAGCAGTACTTC. The gene calls are TRBV27 and TRBJ2-7, with 13 bases identical to TRBD2. The junction had 9 bases not matched to a gene; V was cut back by 5 bases and J by 2 bases. This CDR3 comprises 17 residues. CDR1 MNHEY and CDR2 SMNVEV come from the germline V gene (reference sequence).

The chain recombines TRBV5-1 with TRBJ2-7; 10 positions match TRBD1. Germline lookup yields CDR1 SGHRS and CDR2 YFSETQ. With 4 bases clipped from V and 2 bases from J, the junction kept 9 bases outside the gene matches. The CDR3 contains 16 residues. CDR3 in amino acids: CASSRFGTGVAYEQYF. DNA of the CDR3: TGCGCCAGCAGCCGGTTTGGGACAGGGGTGGCCTACGAGCAGTACTTC.

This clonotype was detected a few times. The CDR3 here is CASSLYTRLFTDTQYF. As DNA, the CDR3 is TGTGCCAGCAGCTTATATACGAGACTATTCACAGATACGCAGTATTTT. The V call is TRBV11-1, the J call TRBJ2-3; the D gene is possibly TRBD2 (5 bases). CDR3 length equals 16 residues. V dropped 2 bases and J dropped 2 bases, with 14 bases sitting between them. CDR1 SGHAT and CDR2 FQDESV come from the germline V gene (reference sequence).

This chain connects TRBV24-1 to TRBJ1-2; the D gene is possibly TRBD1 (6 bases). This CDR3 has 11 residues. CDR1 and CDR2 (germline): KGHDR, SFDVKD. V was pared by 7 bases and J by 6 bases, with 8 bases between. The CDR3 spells CATRDSHGYTF. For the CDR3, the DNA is TGTGCCACCAGGGACAGCCATGGCTACACCTTC.

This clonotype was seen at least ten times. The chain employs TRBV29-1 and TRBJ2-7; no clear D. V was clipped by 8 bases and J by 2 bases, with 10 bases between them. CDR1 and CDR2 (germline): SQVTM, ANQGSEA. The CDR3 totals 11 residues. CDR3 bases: TGCAGCATATTGACCGCCTACGAGCAGTACTTC. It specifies CSILTAYEQYF.

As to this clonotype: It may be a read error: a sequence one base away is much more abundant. The CDR3 DNA follows: TGCGTCAGCAGCGAGCCGGGACAGAAGGGAGAGGGCTACACCTTC. Protein product: CVSSEPGQKGEGYTF. V usage is TRBV5-1 and J usage is TRBJ1-2, with TRBD1 identical over 7 bases. CDR3 length: 15 residues. In germline, CDR1 is SGHRS, CDR2 YFSETQ.

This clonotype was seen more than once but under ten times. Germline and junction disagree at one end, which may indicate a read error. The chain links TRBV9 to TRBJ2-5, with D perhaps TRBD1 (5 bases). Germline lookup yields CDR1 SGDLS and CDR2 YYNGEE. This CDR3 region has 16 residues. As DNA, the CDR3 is TGTGCCAGCAGCGTAGTAGGACAAGCGCCAGAAGAGGCCCAGTACTTC. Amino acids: CASSVVGQAPEEAQYF.

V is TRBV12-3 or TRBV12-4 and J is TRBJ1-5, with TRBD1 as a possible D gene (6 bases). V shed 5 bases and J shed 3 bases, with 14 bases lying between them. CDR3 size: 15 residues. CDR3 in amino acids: CASSPGEDINQPQHF. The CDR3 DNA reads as TGTGCCAGCAGTCCAGGGGAGGACATCAATCAGCCCCAGCATTTT.

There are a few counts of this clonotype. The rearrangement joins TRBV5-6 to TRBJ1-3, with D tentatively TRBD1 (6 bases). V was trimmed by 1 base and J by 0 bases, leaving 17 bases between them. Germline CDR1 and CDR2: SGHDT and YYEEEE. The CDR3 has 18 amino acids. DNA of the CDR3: TGTGCCAGCAGCTTGCCCTACAACAGGGTTGCCTCTGGAAACACCATATATTTT. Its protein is CASSLPYNRVASGNTIYF. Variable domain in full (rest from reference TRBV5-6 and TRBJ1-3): DAGVTQSPTHLIKTRGQQVTLRCSPKSGHDTVSWYQQALGQGPQFIFQYYEEEERQRGNFPDRFSGHQFPNYSSELNVNALLLGDSALYLCASSLPYNRVASGNTIYFGEGSWLTVV.

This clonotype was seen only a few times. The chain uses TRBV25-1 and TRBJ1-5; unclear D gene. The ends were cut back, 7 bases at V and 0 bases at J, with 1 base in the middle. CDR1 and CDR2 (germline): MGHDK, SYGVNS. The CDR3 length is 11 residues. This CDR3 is CASTSNQPQHF. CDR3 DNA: TGTGCCAGCACTAGCAATCAGCCCCAGCATTTT.

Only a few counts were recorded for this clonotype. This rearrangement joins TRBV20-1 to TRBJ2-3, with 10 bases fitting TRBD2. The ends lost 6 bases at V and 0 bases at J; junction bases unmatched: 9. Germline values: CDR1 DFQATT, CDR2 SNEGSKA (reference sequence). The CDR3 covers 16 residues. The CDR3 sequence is CSAKGLAGVSTDTQYF. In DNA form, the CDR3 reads TGCAGTGCAAAGGGCCTAGCGGGAGTCAGCACAGATACGCAGTATTTT.

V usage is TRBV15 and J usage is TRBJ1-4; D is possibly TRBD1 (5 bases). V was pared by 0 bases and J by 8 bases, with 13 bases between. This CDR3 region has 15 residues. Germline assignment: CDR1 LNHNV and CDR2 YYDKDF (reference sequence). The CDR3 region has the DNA TGTGCCACCAGCAGAGAGAGCCTGGGGGGGGAAAAACTGTTTTTT. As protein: CATSRESLGGEKLFF.

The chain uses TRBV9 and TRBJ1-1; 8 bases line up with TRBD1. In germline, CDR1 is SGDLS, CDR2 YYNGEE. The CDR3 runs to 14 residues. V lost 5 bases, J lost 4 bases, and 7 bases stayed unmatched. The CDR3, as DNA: TGTGCCAGCAGTGTCCAGGGGGCGAGCACTGAAGCTTTCTTT. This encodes CASSVQGASTEAFF.

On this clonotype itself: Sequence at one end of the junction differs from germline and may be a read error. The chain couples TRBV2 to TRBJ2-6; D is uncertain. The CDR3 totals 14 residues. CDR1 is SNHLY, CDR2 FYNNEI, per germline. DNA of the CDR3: TGTGCCGGCAGACGGATCTCTGGGGCCAACGTCCTGACTTTC. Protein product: CAGRRISGANVLTF. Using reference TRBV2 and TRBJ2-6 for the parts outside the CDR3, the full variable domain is EPEVTQTPSHQVTQMGQEVILRCVPISNHLYFYWYRQILGQKVEFLVSFYNNEISEKSEIFDDQFSVERPDGSNFTLKIRSTKLEDSAMYFCAGRRISGANVLTFGAGSRLTVL.

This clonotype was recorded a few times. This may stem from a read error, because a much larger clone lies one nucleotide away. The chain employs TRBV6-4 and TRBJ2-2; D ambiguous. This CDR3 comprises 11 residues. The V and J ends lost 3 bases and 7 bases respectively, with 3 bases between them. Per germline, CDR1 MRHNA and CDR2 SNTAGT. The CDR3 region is CASSDSGELFF. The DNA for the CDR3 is TGTGCCAGCAGTGATAGCGGGGAGCTGTTTTTT.

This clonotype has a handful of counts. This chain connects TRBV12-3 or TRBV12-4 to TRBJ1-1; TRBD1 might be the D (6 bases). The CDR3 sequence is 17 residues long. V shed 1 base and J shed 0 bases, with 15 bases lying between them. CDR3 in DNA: TGTGCCAGCAGTTTAGGTCTGGACAGCTCTTTGAACACTGAAGCTTTCTTT. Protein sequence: CASSLGLDSSLNTEAFF.

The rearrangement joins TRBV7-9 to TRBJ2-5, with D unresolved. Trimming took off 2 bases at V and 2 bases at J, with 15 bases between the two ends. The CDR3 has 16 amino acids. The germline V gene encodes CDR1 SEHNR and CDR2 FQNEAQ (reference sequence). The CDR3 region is CASSLSFSYLQETQYF. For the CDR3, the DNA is TGTGCCAGCAGCTTATCGTTCAGCTATCTTCAAGAGACCCAGTACTTC.